This passage covers 11 T cell receptor beta chains from one sample sequenced in a study of Ad26.COV2.S vaccination and SARS-CoV-2 variants. The table came from immunoSEQ multiplex PCR; TCRdb's copy has only in-frame clones and leaves some out. The sample has about half a million clones; 89% are singletons. Documented treatment: some 20 received Ad26.COV2.S at low or high dose, single or two shots; about 5 received placebo; per-sample allocation not given. All samples were drawn on day 63, counting from the first vaccine or placebo injection. Sequenced here: peripheral blood, sampled in a trial of Ad26.COV2.S vaccine versus placebo. These receptor sequences come from a person between 18 and 59 years old who received the Ad26.COV2.S COVID-19 vaccine or a placebo.

The rearrangement joins TRBV29-1 to TRBJ2-1, with D possibly being TRBD2 (5 bases). V lost 2 bases to trimming and J lost 7 bases, with 12 bases between them. The germline V gene encodes CDR1 SQVTM and CDR2 ANQGSEA. This CDR3 is built from 13 residues. CDR3 DNA: TGCAGCGTTGAAACGGAGCGGAGGAATGAGCAGTTCTTC. As protein: CSVETERRNEQFF.

This sequence joins TRBV10-3 and TRBJ1-5; no clear D gene. CDR3 length: 12 amino acids. The germline V and J ends were trimmed by 2 bases and 4 bases, with 3 bases remaining between them. Germline CDR1 is ENHRY and CDR2 is SYGVKD. The CDR3 spells CAISEQNQPQHF. CDR3 DNA sequence: TGTGCCATCAGTGAGCAAAATCAGCCCCAGCATTTT.

The rearrangement uses TRBV19 and TRBJ2-7; D remains unclear. Deletions cut 4 bases from V and 2 bases from J, with 3 bases between. The CDR3 consists of 11 residues. CDR1 is LNHDA and CDR2 is SQIVND in the germline V gene (reference sequence). The CDR3: CASSTPYEQYF. The CDR3 DNA follows: TGTGCCAGTAGTACCCCCTACGAGCAGTACTTC. Full variable domain (outside the CDR3, taken from reference TRBV19 and TRBJ2-7): DGGITQSPKYLFRKEGQNVTLSCEQNLNHDAMYWYRQDPGQGLRLIYYSQIVNDFQKGDIAEGYSVSREKKESFPLTVTSAQKNPTAFYLCASSTPYEQYFGPGTRLTVT.

The chain links TRBV27 to TRBJ2-7; 9 bases fit TRBD1. The V and J ends lost 3 bases and 1 base, in that order; junction bases with no gene match: 7. The V gene's germline CDR1 is MNHEY and CDR2 SMNVEV (reference sequence). The CDR3 contains 16 residues. The CDR3 nucleotides are TGTGCCAGCAGTTTGGCCGGGACAGGGTTATCCTACGAGCAGTACTTC. Translated: CASSLAGTGLSYEQYF.

The V and J genes are TRBV28 and TRBJ1-6; D uncertain. Trimming cost V 3 bases and J 9 bases, with 12 bases left between them. The CDR3 extends over 14 amino acids. Germline CDR1 is MDHEN and CDR2 is SYDVKM. The CDR3 sequence: CASSFGVQSSPLHF. The CDR3 DNA reads TGTGCCAGCAGTTTCGGGGTACAGAGTTCACCCCTCCACTTT.

The V gene is TRBV11-2, the J gene TRBJ2-1, with D possibly TRBD2 on 5 matching bases. Germline V CDR1 and CDR2: SGHAT, FQNNGV. V lost 3 bases, J lost 7 bases, and 7 bases lay in between. This CDR3 is 12 amino acids long. CDR3 nucleotide sequence: TGTGCCAGCAGCTTTGGGAGTAATGAGCAGTTCTTC. This translates into CASSFGSNEQFF.

V gene TRBV7-2 combines with J gene TRBJ1-2; 9 nucleotides match TRBD1. Germline CDR1 reads SGHTA; CDR2 reads FQGNSA. The CDR3 runs 15 residues. Germline trimming cut 2 bases from V and 7 bases from J; bases unmatched to any gene: 8. In nucleotides, the CDR3 is TGTGCCAGCAGCTTAATTCCGACAGGGGGGCGTGGCTACACCTTC. Encoded protein: CASSLIPTGGRGYTF.

V gene TRBV18 combines with J gene TRBJ2-3; 11 positions match TRBD1. The CDR3 has 17 residues. Looked up from germline, CDR1 is KGHSH and CDR2 is LQKENI. V lost 1 base, J lost 4 bases, and 7 bases stayed unmatched. The CDR3 DNA sequence: TGTGCCAGCTCACCACGACTACGGACAGGGGGCGCAGATACGCAGTATTTT. It yields the protein CASSPRLRTGGADTQYF. Based on the CDR3 plus reference TRBV18 and TRBJ2-3, the full variable domain is NAGVMQNPRHLVRRRGQEARLRCSPMKGHSHVYWYRQLPEEGLKFMVYLQKENIIDESGMPKERFSAEFPKEGPSILRIQQVVRGDSAAYFCASSPRLRTGGADTQYFGPGTRLTVL.

The V and J genes are TRBV6-2 or TRBV6-3 and TRBJ1-5, with D possibly TRBD1 on 5 matching bases. The CDR3 length is 15 residues. Between the trimmed V and J ends, which lost 5 bases and 5 bases, there was a span of 16 bases. CDR1 and CDR2 (germline): MNHEY, SVGEGT. The CDR3 nucleotides read TGTGCCAGCAGTCCGCCGGGACCCCAGGATCAGCCCCAGCATTTT. Translated, it gives CASSPPGPQDQPQHF.

This chain uses TRBV19 with TRBJ2-3, with D maybe TRBD1 (6 bases). Germline CDR1 and CDR2: LNHDA and SQIVND (reference sequence). This CDR3 has 15 amino acids. The V end was cut by 5 bases, the J end by 8 bases, with 20 bases between. Here the CDR3 DNA reads TGTGCCAGTAGTCCTTCCGGGACAAGGACTGTTACGCAGTATTTT. This sequence encodes CASSPSGTRTVTQYF. The full variable domain, rest sourced from reference TRBV19 and TRBJ2-3, is DGGITQSPKYLFRKEGQNVTLSCEQNLNHDAMYWYRQDPGQGLRLIYYSQIVNDFQKGDIAEGYSVSREKKESFPLTVTSAQKNPTAFYLCASSPSGTRTVTQYFGPGTRLTVL.

Details on this clone: Other DNA sequences within the sample encode an identical CDR3. This sequence joins TRBV18 and TRBJ1-2; 7 bases line up with TRBD1. Trimming took 6 bases from V and 3 from J; bases not matched to a gene: 4. This CDR3 has 13 residues. CDR1 and CDR2 (germline): KGHSH, LQKENI. CDR3 DNA sequence: TGTGCCAGCTCGCCCGACAGGGACTATGGCTACACCTTC. This gives the protein CASSPDRDYGYTF.